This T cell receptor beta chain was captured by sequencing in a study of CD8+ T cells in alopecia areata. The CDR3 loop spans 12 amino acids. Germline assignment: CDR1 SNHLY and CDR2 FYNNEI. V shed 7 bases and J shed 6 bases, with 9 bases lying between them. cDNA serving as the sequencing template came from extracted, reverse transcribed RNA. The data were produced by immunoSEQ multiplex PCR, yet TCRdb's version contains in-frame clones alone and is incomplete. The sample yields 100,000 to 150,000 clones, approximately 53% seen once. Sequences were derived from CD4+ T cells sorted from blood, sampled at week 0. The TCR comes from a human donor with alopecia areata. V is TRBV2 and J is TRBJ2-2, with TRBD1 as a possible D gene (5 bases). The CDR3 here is CASTQGSGELFF. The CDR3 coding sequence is TGTGCCAGCACTCAGGGTTCCGGGGAGCTGTTTTTT.